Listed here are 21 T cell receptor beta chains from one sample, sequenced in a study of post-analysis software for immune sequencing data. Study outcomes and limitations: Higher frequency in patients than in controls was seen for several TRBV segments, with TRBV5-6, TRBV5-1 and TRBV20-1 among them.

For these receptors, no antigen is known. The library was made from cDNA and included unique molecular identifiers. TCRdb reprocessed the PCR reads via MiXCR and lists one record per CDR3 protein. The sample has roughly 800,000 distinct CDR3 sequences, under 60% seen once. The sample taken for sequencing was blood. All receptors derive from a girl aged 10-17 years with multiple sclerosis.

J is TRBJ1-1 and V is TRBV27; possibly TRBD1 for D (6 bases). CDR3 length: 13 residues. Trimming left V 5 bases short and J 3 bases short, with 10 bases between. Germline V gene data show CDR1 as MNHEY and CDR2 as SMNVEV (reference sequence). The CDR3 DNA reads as TGTGCCAGCAGTACAGGGTTTTACACTGAAGCTTTCTTT. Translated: CASSTGFYTEAFF.

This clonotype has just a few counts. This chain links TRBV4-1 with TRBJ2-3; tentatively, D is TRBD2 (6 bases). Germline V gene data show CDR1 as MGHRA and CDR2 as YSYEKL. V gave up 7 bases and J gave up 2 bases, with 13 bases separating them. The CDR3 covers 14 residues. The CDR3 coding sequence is TGCGCCAGCACGGGCGGGACTTACACAGATACGCAGTATTTT. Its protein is CASTGGTYTDTQYF.

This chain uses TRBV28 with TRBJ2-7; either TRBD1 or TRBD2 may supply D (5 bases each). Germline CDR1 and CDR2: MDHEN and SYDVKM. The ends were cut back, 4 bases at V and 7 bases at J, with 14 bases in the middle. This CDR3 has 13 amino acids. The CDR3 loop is CASSSRDLGEQYF. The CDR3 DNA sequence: TGTGCCAGCAGTTCCCGGGACCTGGGTGAGCAGTACTTC.

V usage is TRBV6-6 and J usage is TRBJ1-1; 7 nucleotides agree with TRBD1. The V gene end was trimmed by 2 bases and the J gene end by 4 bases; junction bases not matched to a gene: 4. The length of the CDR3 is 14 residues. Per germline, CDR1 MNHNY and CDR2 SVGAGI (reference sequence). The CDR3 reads CASSYDREFTEAFF. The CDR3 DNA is TGTGCCAGCAGTTACGACAGGGAATTCACTGAAGCTTTCTTT.

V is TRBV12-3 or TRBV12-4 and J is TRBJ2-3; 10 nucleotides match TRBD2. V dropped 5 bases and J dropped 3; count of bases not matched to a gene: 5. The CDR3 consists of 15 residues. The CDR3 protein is CASSEGTSVTDTQYF. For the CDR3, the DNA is TGTGCCAGCAGTGAAGGGACTAGCGTTACAGATACGCAGTATTTT.

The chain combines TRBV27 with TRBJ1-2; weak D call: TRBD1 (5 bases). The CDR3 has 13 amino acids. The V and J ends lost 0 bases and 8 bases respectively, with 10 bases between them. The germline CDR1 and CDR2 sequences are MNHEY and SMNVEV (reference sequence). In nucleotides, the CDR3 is TGTGCCAGCAGTTTATCGAGAGGGGAGGGCTACACCTTC. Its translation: CASSLSRGEGYTF.

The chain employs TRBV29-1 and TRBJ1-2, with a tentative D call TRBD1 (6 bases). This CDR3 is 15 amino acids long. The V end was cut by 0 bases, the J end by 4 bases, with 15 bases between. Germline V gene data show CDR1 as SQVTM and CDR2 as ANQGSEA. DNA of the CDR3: TGCAGCGTTGAAGATCAGTCGGGGGGCGCCTATGGCTACACCTTC. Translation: CSVEDQSGGAYGYTF.

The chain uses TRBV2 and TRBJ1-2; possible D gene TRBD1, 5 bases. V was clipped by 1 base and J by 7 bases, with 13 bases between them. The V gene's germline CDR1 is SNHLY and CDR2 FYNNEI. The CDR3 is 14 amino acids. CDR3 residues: CASSEDRRTGGYTF. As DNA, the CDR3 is TGTGCCAGCAGTGAAGACCGACGAACAGGTGGCTACACCTTC.

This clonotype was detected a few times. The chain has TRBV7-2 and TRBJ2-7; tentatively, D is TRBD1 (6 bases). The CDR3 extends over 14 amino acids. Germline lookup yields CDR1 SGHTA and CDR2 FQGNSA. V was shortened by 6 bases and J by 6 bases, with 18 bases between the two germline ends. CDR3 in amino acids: CASSPYPTGSEQYF. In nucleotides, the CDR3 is TGTGCCAGCAGTCCGTACCCCACAGGGTCCGAGCAGTACTTC.

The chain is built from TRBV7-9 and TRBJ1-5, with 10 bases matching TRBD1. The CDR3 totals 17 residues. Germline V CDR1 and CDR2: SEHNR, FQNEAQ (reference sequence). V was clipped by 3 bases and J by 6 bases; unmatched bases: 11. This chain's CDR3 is CASSLGTGEFVSQPQHF. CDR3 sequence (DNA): TGTGCCAGCAGCTTGGGGACAGGGGAATTTGTAAGTCAGCCCCAGCATTTT.

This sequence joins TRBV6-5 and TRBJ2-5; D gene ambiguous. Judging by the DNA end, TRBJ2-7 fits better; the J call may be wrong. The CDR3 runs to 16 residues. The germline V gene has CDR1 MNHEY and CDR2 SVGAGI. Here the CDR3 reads CASSHFGASSGAEQYF. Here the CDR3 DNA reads TGTGCCAGCAGTCATTTTGGAGCATCCTCGGGCGCCGAGCAGTACTTC.

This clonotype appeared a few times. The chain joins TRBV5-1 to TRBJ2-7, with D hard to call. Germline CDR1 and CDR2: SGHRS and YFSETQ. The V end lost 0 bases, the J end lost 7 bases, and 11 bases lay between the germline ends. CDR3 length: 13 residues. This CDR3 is CASSLDGLREQYF. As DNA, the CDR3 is TGCGCCAGCAGCTTGGACGGCCTTAGGGAGCAGTACTTC. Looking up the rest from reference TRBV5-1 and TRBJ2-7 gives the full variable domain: KAGVTQTPRYLIKTRGQQVTLSCSPISGHRSVSWYQQTPGQGLQFLFEYFSETQRNKGNFPGRFSGRQFSNSRSEMNVSTLELGDSALYLCASSLDGLREQYFGPGTRLTVT.

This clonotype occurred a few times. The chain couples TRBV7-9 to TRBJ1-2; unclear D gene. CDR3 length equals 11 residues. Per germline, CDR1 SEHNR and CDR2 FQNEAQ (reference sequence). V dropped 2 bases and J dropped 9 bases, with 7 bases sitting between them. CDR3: CASSLSSSYTF. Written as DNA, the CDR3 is TGTGCCAGCAGCTTATCTTCTAGCTACACCTTC. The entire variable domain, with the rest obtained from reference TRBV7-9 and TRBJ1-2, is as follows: DTGVSQNPRHKITKRGQNVTFRCDPISEHNRLYWYRQTLGQGPEFLTYFQNEAQLEKSRLLSDRFSAERPKGSFSTLEIQRTEQGDSAMYLCASSLSSSYTFGSGTRLTVV.

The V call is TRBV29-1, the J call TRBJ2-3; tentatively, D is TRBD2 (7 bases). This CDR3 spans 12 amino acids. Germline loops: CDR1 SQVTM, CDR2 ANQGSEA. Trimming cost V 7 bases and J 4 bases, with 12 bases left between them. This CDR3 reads CSGGGRADTQYF. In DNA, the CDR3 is TGCAGCGGAGGGGGGAGGGCAGATACGCAGTATTTT.

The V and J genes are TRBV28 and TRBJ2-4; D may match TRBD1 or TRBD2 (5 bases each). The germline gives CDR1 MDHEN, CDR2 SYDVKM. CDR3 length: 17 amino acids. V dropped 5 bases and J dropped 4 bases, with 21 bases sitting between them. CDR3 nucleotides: TGTGCCAGCAGTACCCTGATTCGGGGACCCCTGAAAAACATTCAGTACTTC. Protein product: CASSTLIRGPLKNIQYF.

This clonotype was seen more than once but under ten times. CDR3 in DNA: TGTGCCAGCAGTTCAAGGGGACACTACGAGCAGTACTTC. Its protein is CASSSRGHYEQYF. The chain combines TRBV28 with TRBJ2-7; maybe TRBD1 (6 bases). This CDR3 region has 13 residues. The germline CDR1 and CDR2 sequences are MDHEN and SYDVKM. V dropped 4 bases and J dropped 3 bases, with 10 bases sitting between them. Full variable domain (rest looked up from reference TRBV28 and TRBJ2-7): DVKVTQSSRYLVKRTGEKVFLECVQDMDHENMFWYRQDPGLGLRLIYFSYDVKMKEKGDIPEGYSVSREKKERFSLILESASTNQTSMYLCASSSRGHYEQYFGPGTRLTVT.

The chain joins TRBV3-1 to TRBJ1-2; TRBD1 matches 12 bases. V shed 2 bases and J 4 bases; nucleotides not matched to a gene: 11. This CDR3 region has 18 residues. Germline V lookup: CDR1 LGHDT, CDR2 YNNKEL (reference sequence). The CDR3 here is CASSQMGQGALRGYGYTF. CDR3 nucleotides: TGTGCCAGCAGCCAAATGGGACAGGGGGCCCTTCGCGGCTATGGCTACACCTTC.

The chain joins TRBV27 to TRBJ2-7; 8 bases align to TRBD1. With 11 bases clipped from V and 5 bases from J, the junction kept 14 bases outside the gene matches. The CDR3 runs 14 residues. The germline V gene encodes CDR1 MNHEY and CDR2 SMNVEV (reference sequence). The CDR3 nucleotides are TGTGCCTCGGGTTCCGGCAGGGGGCGGAACGAGCAGTACTTC. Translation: CASGSGRGRNEQYF.

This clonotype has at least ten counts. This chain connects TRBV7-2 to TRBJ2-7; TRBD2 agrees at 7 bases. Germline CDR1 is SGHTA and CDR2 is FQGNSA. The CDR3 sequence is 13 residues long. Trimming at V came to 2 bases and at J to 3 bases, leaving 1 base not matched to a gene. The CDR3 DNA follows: TGTGCCAGCAGCTTACAGCGGGGCTACGAGCAGTACTTC. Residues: CASSLQRGYEQYF. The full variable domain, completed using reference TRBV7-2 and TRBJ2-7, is GAGVSQSPSNKVTEKGKDVELRCDPISGHTALYWYRQSLGQGLEFLIYFQGNSAPDKSGLPSDRFSAERTGGSVSTLTIQRTQQEDSAVYLCASSLQRGYEQYFGPGTRLTVT.

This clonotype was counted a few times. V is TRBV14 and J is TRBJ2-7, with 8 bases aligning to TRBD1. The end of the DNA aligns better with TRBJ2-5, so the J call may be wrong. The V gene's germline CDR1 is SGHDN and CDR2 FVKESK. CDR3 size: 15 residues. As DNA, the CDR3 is TGTGCCAGCAGCCGCGACAGGGGTGGTGGAGAGACCCAGTACTTC. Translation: CASSRDRGGGETQYF.

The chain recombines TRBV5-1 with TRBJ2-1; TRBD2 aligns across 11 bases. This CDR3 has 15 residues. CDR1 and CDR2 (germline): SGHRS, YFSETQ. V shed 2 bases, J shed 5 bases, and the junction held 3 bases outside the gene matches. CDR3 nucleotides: TGCGCCAGCAGCTTTAGCGGGAGGGCCGACAATGAGCAGTTCTTC. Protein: CASSFSGRADNEQFF.